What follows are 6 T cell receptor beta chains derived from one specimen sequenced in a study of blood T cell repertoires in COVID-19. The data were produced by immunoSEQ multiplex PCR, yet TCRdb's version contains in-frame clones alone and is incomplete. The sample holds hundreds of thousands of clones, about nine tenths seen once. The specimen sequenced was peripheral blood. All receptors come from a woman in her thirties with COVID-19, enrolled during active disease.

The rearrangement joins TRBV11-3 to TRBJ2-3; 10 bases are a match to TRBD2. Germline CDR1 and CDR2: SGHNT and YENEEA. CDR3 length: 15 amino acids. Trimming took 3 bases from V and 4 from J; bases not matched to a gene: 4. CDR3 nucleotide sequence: TGTGCCAGCAGCTTGTCTAGCGGGAGTCCAGATACGCAGTATTTT. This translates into CASSLSSGSPDTQYF.

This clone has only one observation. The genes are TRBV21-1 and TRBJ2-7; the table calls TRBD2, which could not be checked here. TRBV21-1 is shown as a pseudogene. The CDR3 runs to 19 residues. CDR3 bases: TGTGCCAGCAGCAATCTCCGCCCTAGCGGACCACCCGCCTTCTACGAGCAGTACGTC. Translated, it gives CASSNLRPSGPPAFYEQYV.

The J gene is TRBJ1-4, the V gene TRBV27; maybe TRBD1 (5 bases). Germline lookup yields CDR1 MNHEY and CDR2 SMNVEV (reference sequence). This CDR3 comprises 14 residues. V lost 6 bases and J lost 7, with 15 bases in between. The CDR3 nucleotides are TGTGCCAGCAGAGTTACAGGTTTTGGTGAAAAACTGTTTTTT. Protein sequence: CASRVTGFGEKLFF.

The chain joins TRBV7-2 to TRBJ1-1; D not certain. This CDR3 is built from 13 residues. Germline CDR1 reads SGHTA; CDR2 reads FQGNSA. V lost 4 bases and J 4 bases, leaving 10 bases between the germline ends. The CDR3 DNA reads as TGTGCCAGCAGCTCCTCGCGTAGCACTGAAGCTTTCTTT. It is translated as CASSSSRSTEAFF.

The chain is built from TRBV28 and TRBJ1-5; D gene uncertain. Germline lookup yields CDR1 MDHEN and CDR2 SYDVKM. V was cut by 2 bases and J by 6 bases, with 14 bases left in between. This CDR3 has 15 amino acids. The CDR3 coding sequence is TGTGCCAGCAGTTTAGCAAGGAGGGTGGCTCAGCCCCAGCATTTT. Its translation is CASSLARRVAQPQHF.

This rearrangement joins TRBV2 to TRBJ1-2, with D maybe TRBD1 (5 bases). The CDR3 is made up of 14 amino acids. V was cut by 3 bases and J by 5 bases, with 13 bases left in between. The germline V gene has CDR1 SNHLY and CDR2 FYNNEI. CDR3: CASSDDRTLYGYTF. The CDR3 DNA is TGTGCCAGCAGTGACGACAGAACCCTTTATGGCTACACCTTC.